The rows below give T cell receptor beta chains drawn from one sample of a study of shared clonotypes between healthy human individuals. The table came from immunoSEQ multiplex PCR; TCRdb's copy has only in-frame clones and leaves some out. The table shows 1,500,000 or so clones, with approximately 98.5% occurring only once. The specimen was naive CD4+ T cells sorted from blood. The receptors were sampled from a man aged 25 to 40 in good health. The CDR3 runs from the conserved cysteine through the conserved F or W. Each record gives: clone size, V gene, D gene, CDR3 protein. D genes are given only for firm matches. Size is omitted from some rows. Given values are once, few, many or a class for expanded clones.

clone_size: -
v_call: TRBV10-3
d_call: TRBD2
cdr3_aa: CAISESPAGGPYNEQFF

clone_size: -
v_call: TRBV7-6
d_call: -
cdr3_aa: CASREREGVREKLFF

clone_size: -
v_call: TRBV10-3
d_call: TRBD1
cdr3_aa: CAISPGTGRNTEAFF

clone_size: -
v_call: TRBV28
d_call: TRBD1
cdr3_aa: CASSMGTGHEQYF

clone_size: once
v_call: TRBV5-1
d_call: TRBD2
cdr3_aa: CASKETSGRYEQYF

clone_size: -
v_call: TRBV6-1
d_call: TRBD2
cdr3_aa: CASSDPSGSYGKLFF

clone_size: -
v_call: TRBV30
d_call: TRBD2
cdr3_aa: CAFGTSVYNEQFF

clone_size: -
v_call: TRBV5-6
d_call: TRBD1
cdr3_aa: CASSTDRAPYGYTF

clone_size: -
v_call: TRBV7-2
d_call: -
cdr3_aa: CASSARTPTEAFF

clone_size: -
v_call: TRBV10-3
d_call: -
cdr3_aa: CAIRGTGTGYNEQFF

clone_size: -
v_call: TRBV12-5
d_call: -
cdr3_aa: CASGLGHRDIQDTQYF

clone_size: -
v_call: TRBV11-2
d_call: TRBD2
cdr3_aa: CASSLAPLAGEQFF

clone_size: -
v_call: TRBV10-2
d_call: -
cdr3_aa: CASSDGGETQYF

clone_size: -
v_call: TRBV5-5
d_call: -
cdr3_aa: CASSSLRRPQTQYF

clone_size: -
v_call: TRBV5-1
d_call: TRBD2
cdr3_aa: CASSVGLLIGSGSSYNEQFF

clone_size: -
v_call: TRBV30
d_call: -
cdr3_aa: CAWNEGYGYTF

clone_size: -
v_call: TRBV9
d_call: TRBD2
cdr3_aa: CASSVESSLAGGTGELFF

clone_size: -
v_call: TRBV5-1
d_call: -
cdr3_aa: CASSLAWVGDEQFF

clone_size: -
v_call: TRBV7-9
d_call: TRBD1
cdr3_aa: CASSLGGQDRAAYEQYF

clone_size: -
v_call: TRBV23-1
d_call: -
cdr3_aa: CASSQYNRGGSYCYYEQYF

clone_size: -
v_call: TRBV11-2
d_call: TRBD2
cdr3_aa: CASSVTSGLDIQYF

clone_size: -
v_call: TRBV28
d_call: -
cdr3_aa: CASSLSRGMRQPQHF

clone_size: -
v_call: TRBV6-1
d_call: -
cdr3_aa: CASTPVAPRDTQYF

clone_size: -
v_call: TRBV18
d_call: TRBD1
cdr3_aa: CASSPGTGPYEQYF

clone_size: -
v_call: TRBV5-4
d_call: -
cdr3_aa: CASSAEQGVYGYTF

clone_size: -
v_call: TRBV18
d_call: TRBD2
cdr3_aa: CASSSAGAGLAGRYEQYF

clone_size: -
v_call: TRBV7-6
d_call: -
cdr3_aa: CASSLGGDYGYTF

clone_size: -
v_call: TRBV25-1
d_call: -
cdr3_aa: CASSISGLYEQYF

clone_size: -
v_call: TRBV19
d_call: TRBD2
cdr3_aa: CASSPIKGTTPADTQYF